A selection of T cell receptor beta chains follows, all from one sample in a study of control samples from healthy donors and cancer patients. Using immunoSEQ multiplex PCR, the repertoire was profiled, and TCRdb retains in-frame clones only, with some absent. The sample records around 75,000 clones, approximately 92% being singletons. The specimen was blood. The receptors stem from a woman in her sixties in good health. Each CDR3 is given with its conserved first and last residue. The order of the fields is J gene, clone size, D gene, V gene, CDR3 protein, CDR3 DNA. The D gene is left open where the match is weak. Some rows have no size entry. The others give once, few or many, or a class for an expanded clone.

TRBJ1-2 once TRBD1 TRBV6-5 CASSPPGGGYGYTF TGTGCCAGCAGTCCCCCAGGGGGCGGGTATGGCTACACCTTC
TRBJ2-1 - TRBD2 TRBV19 CASSRGVSGRDEQFF TGTGCCAGTTCACGCGGCGTTAGCGGGAGAGATGAGCAGTTCTTC
TRBJ2-1 - TRBD2 TRBV27 CASSLSWGLAGTNEQFF TGTGCCAGCAGTTTATCGTGGGGACTAGCGGGGACCAATGAGCAGTTCTTC
TRBJ1-3 once TRBD1 TRBV27 CASSLSGQGARIYF TGTGCCAGCAGTTTATCGGGACAGGGGGCCCGCATATATTTT
TRBJ1-2 - - TRBV5-1 CASSLGGGANYGYTF TGCGCCAGCAGCTTGGGAGGGGGTGCTAACTATGGCTACACCTTC
TRBJ1-1 - - TRBV27 CASSLRSEGSTEAFF TGTGCCAGCAGTTTACGTTCGGAGGGGTCAACTGAAGCTTTCTTT
TRBJ2-7 - TRBD1 TRBV7-9 CASSIRDRANEQYF TGTGCCAGCAGCATCCGGGACAGGGCCAACGAGCAGTACTTC
TRBJ2-7 - TRBD2 TRBV4-2 CASSGPAGNEQYF TGTGCCAGCAGTGGACCAGCGGGGAACGAGCAGTACTTC
TRBJ1-5 - - TRBV5-1 CASSRRGGNQPQHF TGCGCCAGCAGCCGGCGGGGAGGCAATCAGCCCCAGCATTTT
TRBJ1-2 - TRBD1 TRBV24-1 CATSDYGQTGEYGYTF TGTGCCACCAGTGATTACGGACAAACAGGGGAGTATGGCTACACCTTC
TRBJ2-1 - - TRBV28 CASSLGGPNEQFF TGTGCCAGCAGTTTAGGGGGACCCAATGAGCAGTTCTTC
TRBJ1-5 once - TRBV24-1 CATSDSQGSWSNQPQHF TGTGCCACCAGTGACTCACAGGGTTCATGGAGCAATCAGCCCCAGCATTTT
TRBJ2-2 - TRBD2 TRBV30 CAWSDSGRNTGELFF TGTGCCTGGAGTGATAGCGGGAGGAACACCGGGGAGCTGTTTTTT